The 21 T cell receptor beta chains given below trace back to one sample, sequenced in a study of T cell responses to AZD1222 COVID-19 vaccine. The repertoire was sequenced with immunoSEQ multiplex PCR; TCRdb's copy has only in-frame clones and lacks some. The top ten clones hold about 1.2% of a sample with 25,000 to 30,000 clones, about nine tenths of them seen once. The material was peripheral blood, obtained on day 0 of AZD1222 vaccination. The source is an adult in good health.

The CDR3: CASRPTGGTEAFF. In DNA form, the CDR3 reads TGTGCCAGCAGGCCTACAGGGGGCACTGAAGCTTTCTTT. V gene TRBV28 combines with J gene TRBJ1-1, with TRBD1 matching over 8 bases. The CDR3 has 13 amino acids. V lost 6 bases and J lost 4; bases outside the gene matches: 4. Germline CDR1 is MDHEN and CDR2 is SYDVKM.

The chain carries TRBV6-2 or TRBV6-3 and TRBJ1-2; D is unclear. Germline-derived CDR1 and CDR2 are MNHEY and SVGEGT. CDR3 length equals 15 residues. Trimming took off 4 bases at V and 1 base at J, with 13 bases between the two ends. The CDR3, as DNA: TGTGCCAGCAGTTCCCCGACGGCCTTTAACTATGGCTACACCTTC. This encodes CASSSPTAFNYGYTF.

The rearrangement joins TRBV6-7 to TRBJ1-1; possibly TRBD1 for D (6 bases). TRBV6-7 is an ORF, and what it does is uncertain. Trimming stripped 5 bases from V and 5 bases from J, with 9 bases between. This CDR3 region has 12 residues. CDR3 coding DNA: TGTGCCAGCAGTGGGGGGCAAACTGAAGCTTTCTTT. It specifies CASSGGQTEAFF.

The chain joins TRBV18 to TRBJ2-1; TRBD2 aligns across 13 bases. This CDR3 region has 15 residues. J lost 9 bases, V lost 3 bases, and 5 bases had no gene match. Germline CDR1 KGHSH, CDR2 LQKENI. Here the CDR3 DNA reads TGTGCCAGCTCACCGGGACTAGCGGGATTTGGTGAGCAGTTCTTC. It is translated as CASSPGLAGFGEQFF.

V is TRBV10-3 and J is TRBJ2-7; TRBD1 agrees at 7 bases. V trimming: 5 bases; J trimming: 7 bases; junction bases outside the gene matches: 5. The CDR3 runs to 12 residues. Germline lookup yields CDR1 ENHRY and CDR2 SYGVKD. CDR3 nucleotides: TGTGCCATCAGTCTCACAGGGGTAGAGCAGTACTTC. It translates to CAISLTGVEQYF.

The CDR3 DNA reads TGTGCCAGCAGCTTACGGGTATCCGCCCACGAGCAGTACTTC. Residues: CASSLRVSAHEQYF. The gene calls are TRBV5-4 and TRBJ2-7; D is ambiguous. Trimming pared 2 bases from V and 5 bases from J, leaving 14 bases between. This CDR3 region has 14 residues. Germline V gene lookup returns CDR1 SGHNT and CDR2 YYREEE (reference sequence).

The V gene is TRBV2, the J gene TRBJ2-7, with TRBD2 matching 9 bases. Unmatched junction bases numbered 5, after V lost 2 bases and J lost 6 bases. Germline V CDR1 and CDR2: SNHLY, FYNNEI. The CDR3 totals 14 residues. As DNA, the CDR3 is TGTGCCAGCAGTGAAATTAGCGGGAGCTTCGAGCAGTACTTC. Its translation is CASSEISGSFEQYF. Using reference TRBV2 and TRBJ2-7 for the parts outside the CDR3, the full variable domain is EPEVTQTPSHQVTQMGQEVILRCVPISNHLYFYWYRQILGQKVEFLVSFYNNEISEKSEIFDDQFSVERPDGSNFTLKIRSTKLEDSAMYFCASSEISGSFEQYFGPGTRLTVT.

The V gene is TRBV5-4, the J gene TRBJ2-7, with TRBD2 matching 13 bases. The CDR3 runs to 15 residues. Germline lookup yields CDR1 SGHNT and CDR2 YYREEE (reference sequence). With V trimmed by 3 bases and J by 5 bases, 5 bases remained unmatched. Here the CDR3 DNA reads TGTGCCAGCAGCTCCGGACTAGCGGGAGTCCACGAGCAGTACTTC. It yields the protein CASSSGLAGVHEQYF.

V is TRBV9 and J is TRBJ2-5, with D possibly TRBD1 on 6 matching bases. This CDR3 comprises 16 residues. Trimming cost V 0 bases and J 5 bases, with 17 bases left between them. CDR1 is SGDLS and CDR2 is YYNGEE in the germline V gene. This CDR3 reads CASSVAGAGAWETQYF. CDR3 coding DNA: TGTGCCAGCAGCGTAGCTGGGGCAGGGGCTTGGGAGACCCAGTACTTC.

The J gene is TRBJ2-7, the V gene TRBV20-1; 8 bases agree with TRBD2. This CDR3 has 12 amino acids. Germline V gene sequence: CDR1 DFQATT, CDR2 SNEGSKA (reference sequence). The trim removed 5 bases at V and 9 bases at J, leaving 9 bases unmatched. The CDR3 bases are TGCAGTGCTGGTGAGCGGGAGCCAGGGCAGTACTTC. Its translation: CSAGEREPGQYF.

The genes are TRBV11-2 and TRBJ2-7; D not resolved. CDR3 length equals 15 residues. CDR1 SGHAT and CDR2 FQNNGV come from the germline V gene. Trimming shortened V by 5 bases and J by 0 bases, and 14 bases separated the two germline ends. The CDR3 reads CASSLSASGSYEQYF. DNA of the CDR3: TGTGCCAGCAGCCTATCAGCCTCCGGCTCCTACGAGCAGTACTTC.

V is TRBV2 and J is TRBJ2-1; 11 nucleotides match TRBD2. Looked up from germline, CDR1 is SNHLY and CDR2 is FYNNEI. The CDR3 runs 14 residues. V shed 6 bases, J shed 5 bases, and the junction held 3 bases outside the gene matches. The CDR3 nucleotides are TGTGCCAGCAGGCTGACTAGCGGGAACAATGAGCAGTTCTTC. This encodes CASRLTSGNNEQFF. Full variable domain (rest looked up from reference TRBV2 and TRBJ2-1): EPEVTQTPSHQVTQMGQEVILRCVPISNHLYFYWYRQILGQKVEFLVSFYNNEISEKSEIFDDQFSVERPDGSNFTLKIRSTKLEDSAMYFCASRLTSGNNEQFFGPGTRLTVL.

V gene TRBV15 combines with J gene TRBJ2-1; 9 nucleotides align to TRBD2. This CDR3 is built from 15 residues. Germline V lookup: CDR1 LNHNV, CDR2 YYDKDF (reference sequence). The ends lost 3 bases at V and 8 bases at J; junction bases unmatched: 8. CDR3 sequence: CATSSRLADPHEQFF. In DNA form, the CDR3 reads TGTGCCACCAGCAGCCGACTAGCGGACCCGCATGAGCAGTTCTTC.

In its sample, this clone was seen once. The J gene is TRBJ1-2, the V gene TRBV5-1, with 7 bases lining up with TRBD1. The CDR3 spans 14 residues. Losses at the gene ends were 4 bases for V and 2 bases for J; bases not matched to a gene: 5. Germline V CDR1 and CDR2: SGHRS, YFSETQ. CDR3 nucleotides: TGCGCCAGCAGCGGGACAGAGAGGAACTATGGCTACACCTTC. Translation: CASSGTERNYGYTF.

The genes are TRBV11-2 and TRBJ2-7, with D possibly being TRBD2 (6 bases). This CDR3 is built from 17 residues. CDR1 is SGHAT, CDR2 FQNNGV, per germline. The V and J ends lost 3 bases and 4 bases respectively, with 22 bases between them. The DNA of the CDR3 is TGTGCCAGCAGCTTTAGCCGCTTCCCAGGAGGGGATTACGAGCAGTACTTC. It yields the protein CASSFSRFPGGDYEQYF.

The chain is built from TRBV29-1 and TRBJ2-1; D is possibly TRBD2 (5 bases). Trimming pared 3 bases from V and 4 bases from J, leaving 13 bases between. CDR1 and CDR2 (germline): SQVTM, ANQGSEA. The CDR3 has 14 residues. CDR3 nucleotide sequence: TGCAGCGTTGATAAACGGGAAGGGTACAATGAGCAGTTCTTC. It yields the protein CSVDKREGYNEQFF.

The CDR3 bases are TGTGCCAGCAGTGAAGCGGGAGATACGCAGTATTTT. Translation gives CASSEAGDTQYF. The V call is TRBV27, the J call TRBJ2-3, with D perhaps TRBD2 (6 bases). Trimming stripped 5 bases from V and 5 bases from J, with 8 bases between. The CDR3 runs 12 residues. The germline gives CDR1 MNHEY, CDR2 SMNVEV (reference sequence).

The CDR3 DNA reads as TGCGCCAGCAGCCAAGTGGGACAGGGTCTTAATTCACCCCTCCACTTT. As protein: CASSQVGQGLNSPLHF. This rearrangement joins TRBV4-1 to TRBJ1-6; 9 bases are shared with TRBD1. Germline CDR1 MGHRA, CDR2 YSYEKL. V was pared by 1 base and J by 6 bases, with 4 bases of the junction left unmatched. The CDR3 loop spans 16 amino acids.

DNA for the CDR3: TGTGCCACCAGCAGGGGGGAGGGGCAGGTAACAGAGACCCAGTACTTC. Translation: CATSRGEGQVTETQYF. V and J are TRBV15 and TRBJ2-5; 7 bases match TRBD2. V shed 3 bases, J shed 4 bases, and the junction held 11 bases outside the gene matches. This CDR3 region has 16 residues. CDR1 and CDR2 from the germline V gene are LNHNV and YYDKDF (reference sequence).

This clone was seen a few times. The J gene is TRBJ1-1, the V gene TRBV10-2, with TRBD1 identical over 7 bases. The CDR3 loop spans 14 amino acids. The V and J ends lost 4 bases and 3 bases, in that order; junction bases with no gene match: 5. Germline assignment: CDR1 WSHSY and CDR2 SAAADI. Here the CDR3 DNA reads TGCGCCAGCAGTGTTACAGGGGTAGACACTGAAGCTTTCTTT. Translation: CASSVTGVDTEAFF.

The CDR3 DNA sequence: TGTGCCAGCAGGCCCGGGCCCCGATGGTACGAGCAGTACTTC. It encodes CASRPGPRWYEQYF. The V and J genes are TRBV2 and TRBJ2-7; D remains ambiguous. CDR3 size: 14 residues. Trimming took 6 bases from V and 4 from J, leaving 16 bases between them. Germline CDR1 SNHLY, CDR2 FYNNEI.